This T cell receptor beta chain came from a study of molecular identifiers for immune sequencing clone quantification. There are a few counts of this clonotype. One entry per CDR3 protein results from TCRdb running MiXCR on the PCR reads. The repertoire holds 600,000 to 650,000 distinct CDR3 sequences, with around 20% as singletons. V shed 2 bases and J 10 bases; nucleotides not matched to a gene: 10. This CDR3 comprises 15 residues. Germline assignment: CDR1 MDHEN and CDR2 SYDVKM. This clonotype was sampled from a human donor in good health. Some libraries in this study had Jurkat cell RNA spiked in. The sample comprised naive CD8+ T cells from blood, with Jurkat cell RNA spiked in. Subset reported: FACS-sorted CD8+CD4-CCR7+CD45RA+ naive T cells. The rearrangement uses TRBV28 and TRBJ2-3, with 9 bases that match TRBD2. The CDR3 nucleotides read TGTGCCAGCAGTTTAAGGCGGGAGGGCCGGGTTTCGCAGTATTTT. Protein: CASSLRREGRVSQYF.